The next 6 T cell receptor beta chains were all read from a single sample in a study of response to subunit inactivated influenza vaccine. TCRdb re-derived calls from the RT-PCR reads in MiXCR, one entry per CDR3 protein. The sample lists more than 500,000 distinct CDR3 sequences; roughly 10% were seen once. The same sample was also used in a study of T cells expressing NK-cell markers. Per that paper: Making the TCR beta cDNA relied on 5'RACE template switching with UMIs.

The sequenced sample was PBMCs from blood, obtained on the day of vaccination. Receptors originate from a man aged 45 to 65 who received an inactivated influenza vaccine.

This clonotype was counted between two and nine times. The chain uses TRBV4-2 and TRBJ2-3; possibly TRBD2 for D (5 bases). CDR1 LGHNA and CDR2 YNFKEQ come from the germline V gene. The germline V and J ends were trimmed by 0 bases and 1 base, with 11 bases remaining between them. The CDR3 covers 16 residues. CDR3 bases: TGTGCCAGCAGCCAAGATAGCGCAGCCGGCACAGATACGCAGTATTTT. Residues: CASSQDSAAGTDTQYF.

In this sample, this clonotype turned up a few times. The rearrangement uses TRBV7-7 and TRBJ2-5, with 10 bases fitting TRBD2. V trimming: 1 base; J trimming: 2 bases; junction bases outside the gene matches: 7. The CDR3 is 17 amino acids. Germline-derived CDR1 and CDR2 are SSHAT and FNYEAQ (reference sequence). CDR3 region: CASSLGGLAAGQETQYF. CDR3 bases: TGTGCCAGCAGCTTAGGAGGACTAGCGGCGGGGCAAGAGACCCAGTACTTC.

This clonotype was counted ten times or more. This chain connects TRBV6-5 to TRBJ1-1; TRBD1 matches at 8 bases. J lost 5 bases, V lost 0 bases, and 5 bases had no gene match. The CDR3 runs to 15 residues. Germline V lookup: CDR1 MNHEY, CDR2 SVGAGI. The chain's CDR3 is CASSYSLRGRTEAFF. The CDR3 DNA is TGTGCCAGCAGTTACTCACTCAGGGGGCGAACTGAAGCTTTCTTT.

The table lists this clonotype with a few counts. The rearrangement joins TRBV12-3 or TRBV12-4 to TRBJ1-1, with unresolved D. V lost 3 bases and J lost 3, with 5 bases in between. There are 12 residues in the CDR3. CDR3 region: CASSFQYTEAFF. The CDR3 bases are TGTGCCAGCAGTTTCCAGTACACTGAAGCTTTCTTT.

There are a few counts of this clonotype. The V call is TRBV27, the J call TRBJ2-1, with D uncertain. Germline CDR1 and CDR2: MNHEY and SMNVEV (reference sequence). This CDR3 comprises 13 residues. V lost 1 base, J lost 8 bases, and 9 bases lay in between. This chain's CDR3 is CASSLLGSDEQFF. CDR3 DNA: TGTGCCAGCAGTTTATTGGGGTCGGATGAGCAGTTCTTC.

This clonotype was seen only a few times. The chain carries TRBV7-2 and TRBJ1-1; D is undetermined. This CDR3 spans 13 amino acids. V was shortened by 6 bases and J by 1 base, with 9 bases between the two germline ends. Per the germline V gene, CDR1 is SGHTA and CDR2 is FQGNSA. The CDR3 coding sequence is TGTGCCAGCAGGCCCTACAGGAACACTGAAGCTTTCTTT. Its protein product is CASRPYRNTEAFF.